This record covers a single T cell receptor (beta chain). Its target is not known. The CDR3 loop spans 15 amino acids. V lost 4 bases, J lost 4 bases, and 5 bases stayed unmatched. Germline CDR1 SGHRS, CDR2 YFSETQ. Noted treatment: 15 to 20 received Ad26.COV2.S at low or high dose, single or two shots; several received placebo; per-sample allocation not given. Day 63 following the first vaccine or placebo injection was when the samples were taken. This vaccine is an Ad26 vector that expresses the Wuhan-strain SARS-CoV-2 spike. The data are from a study of Ad26.COV2.S vaccination and SARS-CoV-2 variants. Study overall: COV1001, an Ad26.COV2.S trial, supplied this vaccine-arm donor. Once, or twice with 56 days between doses, Ad26.COV2.S was given intramuscularly.

Findings of the study overall: Overall T cell responses may have been underestimated by the analyses of TCR breadth and depth.

This table comes from immunoSEQ multiplex PCR, and its TCRdb copy is limited to in-frame clones, with some not included. The sample lists a few hundred thousand clones, around nine tenths seen once, with roughly 3% in the top ten. The chain employs TRBV5-1 and TRBJ1-4; TRBD1 aligns across 9 bases. The material sequenced was peripheral blood, taken in a trial of Ad26.COV2.S vaccine versus placebo. The clonotype originates from a person between 18 and 65 years old who received the Ad26.COV2.S COVID-19 vaccine or a placebo. CDR3 DNA sequence: TGCGCCAGCAGCCGAAGGGACAGGGATAATGAAAAACTGTTTTTT. Translated: CASSRRDRDNEKLFF.